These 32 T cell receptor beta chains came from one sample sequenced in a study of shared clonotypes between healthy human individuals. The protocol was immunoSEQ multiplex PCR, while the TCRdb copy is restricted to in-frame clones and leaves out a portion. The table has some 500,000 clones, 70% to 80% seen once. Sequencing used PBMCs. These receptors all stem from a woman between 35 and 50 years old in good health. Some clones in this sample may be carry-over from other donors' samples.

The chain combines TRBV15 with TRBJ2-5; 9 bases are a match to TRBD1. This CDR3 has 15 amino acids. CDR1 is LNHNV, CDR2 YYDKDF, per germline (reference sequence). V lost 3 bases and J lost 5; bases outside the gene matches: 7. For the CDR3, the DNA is TGTGCCACCAGCAGGCGGACAGGGGTTGGGGAGACCCAGTACTTC. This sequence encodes CATSRRTGVGETQYF.

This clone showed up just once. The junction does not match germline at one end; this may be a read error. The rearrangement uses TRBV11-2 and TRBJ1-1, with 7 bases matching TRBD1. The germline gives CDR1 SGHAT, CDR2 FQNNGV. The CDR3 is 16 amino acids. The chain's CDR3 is CASTLRGGVRGTEAFF. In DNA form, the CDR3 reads TGTGCCAGCACCTTACGGGGCGGTGTCAGGGGGACTGAAGCTTTCTTT.

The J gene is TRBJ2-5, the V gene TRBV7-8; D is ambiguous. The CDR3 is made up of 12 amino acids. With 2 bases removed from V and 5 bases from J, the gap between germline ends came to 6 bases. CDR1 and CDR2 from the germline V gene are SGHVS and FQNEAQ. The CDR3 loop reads CASSLMWETQYF. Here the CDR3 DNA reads TGTGCCAGCAGCTTAATGTGGGAGACCCAGTACTTC.

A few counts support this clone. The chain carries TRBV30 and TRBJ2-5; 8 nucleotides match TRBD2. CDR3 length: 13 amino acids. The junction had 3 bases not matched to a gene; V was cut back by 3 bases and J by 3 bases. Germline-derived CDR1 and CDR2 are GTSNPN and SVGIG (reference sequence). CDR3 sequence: CAWRKRGKETQYF. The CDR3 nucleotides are TGTGCCTGGAGAAAGCGGGGGAAAGAGACCCAGTACTTC.

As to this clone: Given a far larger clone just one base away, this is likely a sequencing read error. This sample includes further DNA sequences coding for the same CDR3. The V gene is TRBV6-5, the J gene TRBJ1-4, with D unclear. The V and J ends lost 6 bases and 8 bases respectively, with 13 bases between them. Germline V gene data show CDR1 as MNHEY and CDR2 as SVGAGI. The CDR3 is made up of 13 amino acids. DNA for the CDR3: TGTGCCAGCAGACAAGGGAATCGGGAAAAACTGTTTTTT. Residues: CASRQGNREKLFF.

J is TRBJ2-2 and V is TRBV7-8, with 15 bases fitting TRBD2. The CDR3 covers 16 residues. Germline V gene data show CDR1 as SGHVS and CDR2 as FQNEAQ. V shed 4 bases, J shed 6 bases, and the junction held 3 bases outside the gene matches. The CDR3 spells CASSSGLAGGSGELFF. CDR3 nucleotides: TGTGCCAGCAGCTCTGGACTAGCGGGAGGGTCCGGGGAGCTGTTTTTT.

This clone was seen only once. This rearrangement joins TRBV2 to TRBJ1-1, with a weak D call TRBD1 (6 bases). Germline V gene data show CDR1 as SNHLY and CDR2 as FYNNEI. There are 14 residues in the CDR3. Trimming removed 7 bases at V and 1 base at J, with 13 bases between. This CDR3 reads CASIPQGKNTEAFF. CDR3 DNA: TGTGCCAGCATCCCGCAGGGGAAGAACACTGAAGCTTTCTTT.

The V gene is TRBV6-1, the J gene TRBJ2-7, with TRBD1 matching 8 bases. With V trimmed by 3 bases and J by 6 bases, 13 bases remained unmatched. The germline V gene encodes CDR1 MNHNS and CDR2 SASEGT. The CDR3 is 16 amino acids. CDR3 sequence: CASSDFGQGAYGEQYF. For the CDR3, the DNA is TGTGCCAGCAGTGACTTTGGACAGGGTGCCTATGGCGAGCAGTACTTC.

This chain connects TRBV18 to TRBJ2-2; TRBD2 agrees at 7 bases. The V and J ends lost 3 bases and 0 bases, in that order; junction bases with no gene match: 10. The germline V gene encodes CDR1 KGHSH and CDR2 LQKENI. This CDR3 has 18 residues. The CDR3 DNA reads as TGTGCCAGCTCACCGGTTCCGGCGGGAGCGACGAACACCGGGGAGCTGTTTTTT. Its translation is CASSPVPAGATNTGELFF.

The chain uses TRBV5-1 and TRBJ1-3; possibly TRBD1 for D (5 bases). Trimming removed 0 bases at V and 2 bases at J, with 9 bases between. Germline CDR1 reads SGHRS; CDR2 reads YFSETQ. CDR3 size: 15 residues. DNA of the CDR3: TGCGCCAGCAGCTTGGCCGGGGGAACTGGAAACACCATATATTTT. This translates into CASSLAGGTGNTIYF. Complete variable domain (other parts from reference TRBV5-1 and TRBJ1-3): KAGVTQTPRYLIKTRGQQVTLSCSPISGHRSVSWYQQTPGQGLQFLFEYFSETQRNKGNFPGRFSGRQFSNSRSEMNVSTLELGDSALYLCASSLAGGTGNTIYFGEGSWLTVV.

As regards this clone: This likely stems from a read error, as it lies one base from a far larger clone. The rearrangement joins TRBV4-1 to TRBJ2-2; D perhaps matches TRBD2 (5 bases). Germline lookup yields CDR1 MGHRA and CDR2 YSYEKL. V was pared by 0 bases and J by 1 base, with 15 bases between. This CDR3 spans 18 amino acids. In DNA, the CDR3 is TGCGCCAGCAGCCAAGAAAGTCCGCGGGCCATGAACACCGGGGAGCTGTTTTTT. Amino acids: CASSQESPRAMNTGELFF.

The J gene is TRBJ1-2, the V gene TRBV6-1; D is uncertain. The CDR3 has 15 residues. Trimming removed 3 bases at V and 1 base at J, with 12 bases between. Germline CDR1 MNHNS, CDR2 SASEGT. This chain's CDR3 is CASSDGGKSNYGYTF. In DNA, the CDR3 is TGTGCCAGCAGTGACGGTGGGAAGAGTAACTATGGCTACACCTTC.

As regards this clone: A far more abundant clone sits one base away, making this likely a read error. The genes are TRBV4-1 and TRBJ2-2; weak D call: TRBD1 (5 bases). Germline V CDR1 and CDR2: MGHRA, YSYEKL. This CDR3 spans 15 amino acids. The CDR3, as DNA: TGCGCCGGCAGCCAAGGACCCAGGGCCCCCGGGGAGCTGTTTTTT. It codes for CAGSQGPRAPGELFF.

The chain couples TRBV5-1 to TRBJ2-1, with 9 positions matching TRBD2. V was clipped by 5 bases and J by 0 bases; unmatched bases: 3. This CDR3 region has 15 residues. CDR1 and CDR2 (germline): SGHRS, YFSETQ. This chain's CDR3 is CASRNSGSSYNEQFF. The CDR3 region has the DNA TGCGCCAGCAGAAATAGCGGGAGCTCCTACAATGAGCAGTTCTTC.

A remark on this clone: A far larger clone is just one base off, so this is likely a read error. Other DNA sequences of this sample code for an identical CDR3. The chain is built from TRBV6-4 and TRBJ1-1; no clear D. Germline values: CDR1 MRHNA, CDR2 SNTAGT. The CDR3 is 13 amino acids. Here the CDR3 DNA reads TGTGCCAGCAGTCCAGAAGAGAACACTGAAGCTTTCTTC. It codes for CASSPEENTEAFF.

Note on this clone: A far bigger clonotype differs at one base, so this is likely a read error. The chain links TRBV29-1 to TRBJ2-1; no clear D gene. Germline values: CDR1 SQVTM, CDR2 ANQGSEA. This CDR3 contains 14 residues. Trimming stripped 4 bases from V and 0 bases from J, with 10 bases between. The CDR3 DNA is TGCAGCGTTGGGTCCGGAAGCTCCTACAATGAGCAGTTCTTC. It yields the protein CSVGSGSSYNEQFF.

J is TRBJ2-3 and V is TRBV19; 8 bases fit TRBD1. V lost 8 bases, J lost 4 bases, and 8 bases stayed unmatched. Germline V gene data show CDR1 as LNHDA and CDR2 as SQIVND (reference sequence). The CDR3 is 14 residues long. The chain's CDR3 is CASLPWTGSDTQYF. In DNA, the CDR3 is TGTGCCAGTCTACCTTGGACAGGGTCAGATACGCAGTATTTT.

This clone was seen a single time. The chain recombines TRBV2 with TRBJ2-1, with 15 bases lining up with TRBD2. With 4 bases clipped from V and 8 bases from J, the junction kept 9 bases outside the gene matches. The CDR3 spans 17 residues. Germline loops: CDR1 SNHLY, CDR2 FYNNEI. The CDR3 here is CASSGTSGRVPGDEQFF. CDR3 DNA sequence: TGTGCCAGCAGTGGGACTAGCGGGAGGGTACCCGGGGATGAGCAGTTCTTC.

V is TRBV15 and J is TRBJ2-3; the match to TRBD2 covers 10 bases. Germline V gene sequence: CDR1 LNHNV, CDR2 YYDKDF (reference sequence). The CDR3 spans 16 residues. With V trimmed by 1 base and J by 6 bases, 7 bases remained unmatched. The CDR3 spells CATSRGTSGILDTQYF. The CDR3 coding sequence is TGTGCCACCAGCAGAGGAACTAGCGGGATTTTGGATACGCAGTATTTT.

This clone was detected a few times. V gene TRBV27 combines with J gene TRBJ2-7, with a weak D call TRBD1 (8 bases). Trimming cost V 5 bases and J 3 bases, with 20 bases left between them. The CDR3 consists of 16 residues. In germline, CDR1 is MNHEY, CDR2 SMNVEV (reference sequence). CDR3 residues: CASSRGRGQVNYEQYF. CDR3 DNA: TGTGCCAGCAGTCGGGGGAGGGGACAGGTTAACTACGAGCAGTACTTC.

Written as DNA, the CDR3 is TGTGCCAGCAGCGAACAGGGGGCGGGCACTGAAGCTTTCTTT. This codes for CASSEQGAGTEAFF. J is TRBJ1-1 and V is TRBV9, with TRBD1 matching over 9 bases. The J segment lost 4 bases and the V segment lost 3 bases, leaving 4 bases of the junction unmatched. The CDR3 runs to 14 residues. Germline V CDR1 and CDR2: SGDLS, YYNGEE.

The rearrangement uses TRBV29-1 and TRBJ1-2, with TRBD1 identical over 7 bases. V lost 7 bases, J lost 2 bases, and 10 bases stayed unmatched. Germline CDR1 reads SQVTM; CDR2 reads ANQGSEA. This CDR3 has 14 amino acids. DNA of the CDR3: TGCAGCGCCTACCCGACAGGGTGGAACTATGGCTACACCTTC. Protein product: CSAYPTGWNYGYTF.

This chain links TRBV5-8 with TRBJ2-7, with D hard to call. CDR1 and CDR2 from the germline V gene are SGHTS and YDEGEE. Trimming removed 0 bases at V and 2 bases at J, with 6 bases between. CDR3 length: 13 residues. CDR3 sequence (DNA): TGTGCCAGCAGCTTGGCCCCCCCCTACGAGCAGTACTTC. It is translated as CASSLAPPYEQYF.

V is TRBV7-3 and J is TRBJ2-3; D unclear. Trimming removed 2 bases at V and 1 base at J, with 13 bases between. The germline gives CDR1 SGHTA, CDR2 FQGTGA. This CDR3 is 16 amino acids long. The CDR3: CASSLGADFGTDTQYF. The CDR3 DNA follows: TGTGCCAGCAGCTTAGGAGCAGACTTTGGCACAGATACGCAGTATTTT.

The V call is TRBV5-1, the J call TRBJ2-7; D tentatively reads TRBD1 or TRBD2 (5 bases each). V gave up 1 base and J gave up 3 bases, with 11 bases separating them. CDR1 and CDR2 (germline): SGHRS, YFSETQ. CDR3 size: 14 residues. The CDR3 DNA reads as TGCGCCAGCAGCTTGTCAGGGAGTGGCTACGAGCAGTACTTC. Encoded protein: CASSLSGSGYEQYF.

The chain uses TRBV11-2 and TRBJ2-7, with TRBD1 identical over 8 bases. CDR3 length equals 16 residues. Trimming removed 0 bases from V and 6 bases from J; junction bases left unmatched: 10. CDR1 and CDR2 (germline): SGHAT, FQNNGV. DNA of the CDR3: TGTGCCAGCAGCTTAGATCGACTGACAGGGGTTGGCGAGCAGTACTTC. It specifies CASSLDRLTGVGEQYF.

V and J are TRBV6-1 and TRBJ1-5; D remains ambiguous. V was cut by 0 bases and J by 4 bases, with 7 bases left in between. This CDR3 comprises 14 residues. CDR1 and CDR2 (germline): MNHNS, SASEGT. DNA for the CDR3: TGTGCCAGCAGTGAAGCCGTTCTGAATCAGCCCCAGCATTTT. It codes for CASSEAVLNQPQHF.

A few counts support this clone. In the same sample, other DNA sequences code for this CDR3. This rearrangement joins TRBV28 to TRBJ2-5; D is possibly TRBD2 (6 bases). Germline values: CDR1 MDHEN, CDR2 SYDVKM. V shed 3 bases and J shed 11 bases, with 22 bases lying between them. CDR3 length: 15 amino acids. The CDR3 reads CASSFIGRASGEQYF. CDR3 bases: TGTGCCAGCAGTTTTATCGGCAGGGCTTCGGGGGAGCAGTACTTC.

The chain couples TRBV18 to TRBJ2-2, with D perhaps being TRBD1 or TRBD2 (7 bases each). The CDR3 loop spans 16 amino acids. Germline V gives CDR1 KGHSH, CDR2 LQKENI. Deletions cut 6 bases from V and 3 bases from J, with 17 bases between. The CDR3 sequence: CASSPQGGAYTGELFF. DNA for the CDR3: TGTGCCAGCTCGCCCCAGGGGGGGGCCTACACCGGGGAGCTGTTTTTT.

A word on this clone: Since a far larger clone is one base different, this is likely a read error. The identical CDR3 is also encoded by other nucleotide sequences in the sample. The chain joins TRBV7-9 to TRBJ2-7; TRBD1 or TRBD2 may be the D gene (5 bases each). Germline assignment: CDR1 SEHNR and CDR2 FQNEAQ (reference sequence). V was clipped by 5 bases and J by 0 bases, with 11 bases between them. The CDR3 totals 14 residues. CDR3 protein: CASSLGRSSYEQYF. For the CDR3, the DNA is TGTGCCAGCAGCCTGGGACGGAGCTCCTACGAGCAGTACTTC.

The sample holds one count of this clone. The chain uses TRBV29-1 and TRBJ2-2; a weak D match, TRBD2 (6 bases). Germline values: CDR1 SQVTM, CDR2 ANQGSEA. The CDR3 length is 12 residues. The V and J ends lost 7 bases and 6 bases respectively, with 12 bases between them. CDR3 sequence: CSARLVAGELFF. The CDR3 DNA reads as TGCAGCGCCCGACTAGTCGCCGGGGAGCTGTTTTTT.

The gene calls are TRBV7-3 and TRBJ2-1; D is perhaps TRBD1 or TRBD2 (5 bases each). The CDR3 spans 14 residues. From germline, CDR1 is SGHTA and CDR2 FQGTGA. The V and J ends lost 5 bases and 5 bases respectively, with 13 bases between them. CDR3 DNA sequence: TGTGCCAGCAGCGTCCGGGGCCCGGACAATGAGCAGTTCTTC. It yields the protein CASSVRGPDNEQFF.